What follows are 22 T cell receptor beta chains derived from one specimen sequenced in a study of cytomegalovirus exposure and HLA in healthy donors. PCR employed 60 Vbeta and 13 Jbeta primers. Produced via immunoSEQ multiplex PCR; TCRdb's table is partial and in-frame only. The data contain about 140,000 clones, 60% to 80% of them singletons. The sequenced material came from PBMCs. The source is a female donor in good health and CMV-seronegative.

The V and J genes are TRBV29-1 and TRBJ1-2; TRBD1 might be the D (5 bases). This CDR3 comprises 14 residues. The germline V gene encodes CDR1 SQVTM and CDR2 ANQGSEA. Trimming removed 1 base at V and 0 bases at J, with 9 bases between. The CDR3 sequence is CSVEGRVPNYGYTF. CDR3 nucleotides: TGCAGCGTTGAAGGCAGGGTTCCTAACTATGGCTACACCTTC.

The chain is built from TRBV7-3 and TRBJ1-1; D perhaps matches TRBD1 (5 bases). Germline CDR1 reads SGHTA; CDR2 reads FQGTGA. This CDR3 has 14 residues. V lost 5 bases and J 8 bases, leaving 18 bases between the germline ends. The CDR3 coding sequence is TGTGCCAGCAGCGCGACAGCTCCGCCCAGGGAAGCTTTCTTT. Protein product: CASSATAPPREAFF.

This rearrangement joins TRBV5-1 to TRBJ2-2; D is perhaps TRBD2 (5 bases). The V end lost 0 bases, the J end lost 4 bases, and 13 bases lay between the germline ends. CDR1 and CDR2 (germline): SGHRS, YFSETQ. CDR3 length: 16 residues. The CDR3 loop is CASSLDPGSGTGELFF. CDR3 sequence (DNA): TGCGCCAGCAGCTTGGATCCGGGATCAGGCACCGGGGAGCTGTTTTTT. The whole variable domain, filled in from reference TRBV5-1 and TRBJ2-2, reads KAGVTQTPRYLIKTRGQQVTLSCSPISGHRSVSWYQQTPGQGLQFLFEYFSETQRNKGNFPGRFSGRQFSNSRSEMNVSTLELGDSALYLCASSLDPGSGTGELFFGEGSRLTVL.

J is TRBJ2-2 and V is TRBV7-9, with TRBD2 matching over 8 bases. The V gene end was trimmed by 2 bases and the J gene end by 4 bases; junction bases not matched to a gene: 6. The CDR3 is made up of 16 amino acids. Germline lookup yields CDR1 SEHNR and CDR2 FQNEAQ (reference sequence). The DNA of the CDR3 is TGTGCCAGCAGCTTAAATCCGGGAGGGGCCACCGGGGAGCTGTTTTTT. Translating gives CASSLNPGGATGELFF.

The chain is built from TRBV19 and TRBJ2-2, with 11 bases fitting TRBD2. The CDR3 is 17 amino acids. CDR1 is LNHDA, CDR2 SQIVND, per germline (reference sequence). V lost 3 bases and J lost 3; bases outside the gene matches: 6. The CDR3: CASSISGGAADTGELFF. The CDR3 DNA reads TGTGCCAGTAGTATTAGCGGGGGGGCGGCGGACACCGGGGAGCTGTTTTTT.

CDR3 DNA sequence: TGTGCCAGCAGAAGGGACAGTTATAGCAATCAGCCCCAGCATTTT. Residues: CASRRDSYSNQPQHF. The chain carries TRBV2 and TRBJ1-5, with TRBD1 identical over 7 bases. The CDR3 extends over 15 amino acids. After removal of 6 bases from V and 0 bases from J, the junction contained 5 bases not matched to a gene. Germline V gene data show CDR1 as SNHLY and CDR2 as FYNNEI.

The chain combines TRBV9 with TRBJ1-2; 8 nucleotides line up with TRBD1. Germline values: CDR1 SGDLS, CDR2 YYNGEE. The V and J ends lost 0 bases and 0 bases, in that order; junction bases with no gene match: 13. CDR3 length: 19 amino acids. The CDR3 spells CASSVGRDRFGGTNYGYTF. The CDR3 nucleotides read TGTGCCAGCAGCGTAGGGCGGGACAGGTTCGGCGGGACTAACTATGGCTACACCTTC.

The chain employs TRBV5-1 and TRBJ1-2, with TRBD1 identical over 7 bases. The junction had 14 bases not matched to a gene; V was cut back by 1 base and J by 5 bases. CDR3 length: 17 residues. The germline V gene has CDR1 SGHRS and CDR2 YFSETQ. In DNA, the CDR3 is TGCGCCAGCAGCTTGCGGCCCACAGAGGGGGCTCCTTATGGCTACACCTTC. This translates into CASSLRPTEGAPYGYTF.

The chain uses TRBV25-1 and TRBJ2-3; 9 positions agree with TRBD2. J lost 0 bases, V lost 2 bases, and 0 bases had no gene match. CDR1 and CDR2 from the germline V gene are MGHDK and SYGVNS. This CDR3 comprises 15 residues. The CDR3 is CASSESGGSTDTQYF. DNA for the CDR3: TGTGCCAGCAGTGAAAGCGGGGGGAGCACAGATACGCAGTATTTT.

CDR3 sequence: CASRSDPGQGGYEQYF. CDR3 nucleotide sequence: TGTGCCAGCAGGTCCGACCCGGGACAGGGAGGCTACGAGCAGTACTTC. This chain joins TRBV9 and TRBJ2-7, with 9 bases fitting TRBD1. Trimming at V came to 5 bases and at J to 3 bases, leaving 12 bases not matched to a gene. The CDR3 has 16 amino acids. In germline, CDR1 is SGDLS, CDR2 YYNGEE.

This clone was picked up one time. Other DNA sequences in the sample encode the same CDR3. J is TRBJ1-1 and V is TRBV7-2; weak D call: TRBD1 (5 bases). The CDR3 loop spans 14 amino acids. Trimming pared 7 bases from V and 2 bases from J, leaving 14 bases between. Germline CDR1 and CDR2: SGHTA and FQGNSA. The CDR3 DNA sequence: TGTGCCAGCACCCTAGGGGCATCCAACACTGAAGCTTTCTTT. Protein product: CASTLGASNTEAFF. Looking up the rest from reference TRBV7-2 and TRBJ1-1 gives the full variable domain: GAGVSQSPSNKVTEKGKDVELRCDPISGHTALYWYRQSLGQGLEFLIYFQGNSAPDKSGLPSDRFSAERTGGSVSTLTIQRTQQEDSAVYLCASTLGASNTEAFFGQGTRLTVV.

This clone appeared a single time. The chain is built from TRBV7-3 and TRBJ2-1, with TRBD1 as a possible D gene (5 bases). Between the trimmed V and J ends, which lost 1 base and 7 bases, there was a span of 17 bases. CDR3 length: 16 amino acids. Germline CDR1 SGHTA, CDR2 FQGTGA. As DNA, the CDR3 is TGTGCCAGCAGCTTAAGTATGGGGCGCTCGTTTAATGAGCAGTTCTTC. Amino acids: CASSLSMGRSFNEQFF.

The J gene is TRBJ1-1, the V gene TRBV6-6; 8 nucleotides match TRBD1. Germline V gene data show CDR1 as MNHNY and CDR2 as SVGAGI (reference sequence). The CDR3 contains 14 residues. Trimming at V came to 6 bases and at J to 4 bases, leaving 7 bases not matched to a gene. The CDR3 nucleotides read TGTGCCAGCAGACCAACAGGGGGGGGCACTGAAGCTTTCTTT. Protein: CASRPTGGGTEAFF.

The genes are TRBV21-1 and TRBJ1-1. TRBV21-1 is annotated as a pseudogene. The CDR3 runs to 12 residues. CDR3 in amino acids: CASSPRNTEAFF. In nucleotides, the CDR3 is TGTGCCAGCAGCCCGCGGAACACTGAAGCTTTCTTT.

The chain is built from TRBV9 and TRBJ2-5, with D perhaps TRBD1 (6 bases). The ends were cut back, 2 bases at V and 2 bases at J, with 19 bases in the middle. The CDR3 has 17 amino acids. Germline V CDR1 and CDR2: SGDLS, YYNGEE. The CDR3 loop is CASSVRMGQGLQETQYF. The CDR3 DNA reads TGTGCCAGCAGCGTTCGTATGGGCCAGGGGCTACAAGAGACCCAGTACTTC.

This chain uses TRBV6-6 with TRBJ2-7; perhaps TRBD2 as D (5 bases). CDR1 MNHNY and CDR2 SVGAGI come from the germline V gene (reference sequence). There are 13 residues in the CDR3. Trimming took off 6 bases at V and 4 bases at J, with 13 bases between the two ends. The CDR3 nucleotides are TGTGCCAGCAGCTCGATGACGGGGTACGAGCAGTACTTC. Its protein is CASSSMTGYEQYF.

CDR3 amino acids: CASSDHQGQGQNEQFF. CDR3 nucleotide sequence: TGTGCCAGCAGTGACCACCAGGGACAGGGTCAAAATGAGCAGTTCTTC. This chain connects TRBV25-1 to TRBJ2-1; TRBD1 matches at 9 bases. Germline V gene data show CDR1 as MGHDK and CDR2 as SYGVNS. V dropped 3 bases and J dropped 7; count of bases not matched to a gene: 10. The CDR3 runs to 16 residues.

V is TRBV2 and J is TRBJ2-1, with 9 bases identical to TRBD1. Trimming removed 3 bases from V and 7 bases from J; junction bases left unmatched: 4. Per germline, CDR1 SNHLY and CDR2 FYNNEI. The CDR3 sequence is 14 residues long. CDR3 nucleotide sequence: TGTGCCAGCAGTGACCGGGACAGGGTAAATGAGCAGTTCTTC. It translates to CASSDRDRVNEQFF.

The gene calls are TRBV9 and TRBJ2-7; tentatively, D is TRBD2 (5 bases). This CDR3 is 14 amino acids long. Germline-derived CDR1 and CDR2 are SGDLS and YYNGEE. V lost 3 bases and J 2 bases, leaving 12 bases between the germline ends. This chain's CDR3 is CASSGTPPPYEQYF. CDR3 in DNA: TGTGCCAGCAGCGGGACTCCACCTCCCTACGAGCAGTACTTC.

The chain couples TRBV5-1 to TRBJ2-7; 8 bases align to TRBD2. The CDR3 loop spans 15 amino acids. Unmatched junction bases numbered 7, after V lost 0 bases and J lost 5 bases. CDR1 SGHRS and CDR2 YFSETQ come from the germline V gene. The chain's CDR3 is CASSLGVGSGDEQYF. CDR3 sequence (DNA): TGCGCCAGCAGCTTGGGGGTGGGTAGCGGGGACGAGCAGTACTTC. Looking up the rest from reference TRBV5-1 and TRBJ2-7 gives the full variable domain: KAGVTQTPRYLIKTRGQQVTLSCSPISGHRSVSWYQQTPGQGLQFLFEYFSETQRNKGNFPGRFSGRQFSNSRSEMNVSTLELGDSALYLCASSLGVGSGDEQYFGPGTRLTVT.

The V and J genes are TRBV6-6 and TRBJ2-1, with a weak D call TRBD2 (6 bases). Germline V gene data show CDR1 as MNHNY and CDR2 as SVGAGI (reference sequence). The CDR3 has 15 amino acids. Trimming cost V 4 bases and J 6 bases, with 16 bases left between them. CDR3 protein: CASSSGVSFRNEQFF. Written as DNA, the CDR3 is TGTGCCAGCAGTTCGGGGGTTTCTTTCCGCAATGAGCAGTTCTTC.

About this clone: In the same sample, other DNA sequences code for this CDR3. The V and J genes are TRBV5-4 and TRBJ1-1; the D gene is possibly TRBD1 (5 bases). CDR1 SGHNT and CDR2 YYREEE come from the germline V gene (reference sequence). The CDR3 loop spans 16 amino acids. Trimming removed 0 bases at V and 1 base at J, with 13 bases between. The DNA for the CDR3 is TGTGCCAGCAGCTTGGGAAAGGGAAGGGGGAACACTGAAGCTTTCTTT. Its translation is CASSLGKGRGNTEAFF.